This T cell receptor (beta chain) was captured by sequencing in a study of blood T cell repertoires in COVID-19. V was shortened by 6 bases and J by 6 bases, with 14 bases between the two germline ends. Germline CDR1 is MGHDK and CDR2 is SYGVNS. CDR3 size: 13 residues. Sequencing used immunoSEQ multiplex PCR; TCRdb keeps in-frame clones, though not all of them. The sample shows approximately 100,000 clones, roughly 86% of them seen only once. The sample taken for sequencing was peripheral blood. The receptor comes from a woman aged 55-70 years with acute or convalescent COVID-19. This chain connects TRBV25-1 to TRBJ1-1; no clear D. In DNA, the CDR3 is TGTGCCAGCAGCCCTTATATAGAAGCTGAAGCTTTCTTT. It encodes CASSPYIEAEAFF.